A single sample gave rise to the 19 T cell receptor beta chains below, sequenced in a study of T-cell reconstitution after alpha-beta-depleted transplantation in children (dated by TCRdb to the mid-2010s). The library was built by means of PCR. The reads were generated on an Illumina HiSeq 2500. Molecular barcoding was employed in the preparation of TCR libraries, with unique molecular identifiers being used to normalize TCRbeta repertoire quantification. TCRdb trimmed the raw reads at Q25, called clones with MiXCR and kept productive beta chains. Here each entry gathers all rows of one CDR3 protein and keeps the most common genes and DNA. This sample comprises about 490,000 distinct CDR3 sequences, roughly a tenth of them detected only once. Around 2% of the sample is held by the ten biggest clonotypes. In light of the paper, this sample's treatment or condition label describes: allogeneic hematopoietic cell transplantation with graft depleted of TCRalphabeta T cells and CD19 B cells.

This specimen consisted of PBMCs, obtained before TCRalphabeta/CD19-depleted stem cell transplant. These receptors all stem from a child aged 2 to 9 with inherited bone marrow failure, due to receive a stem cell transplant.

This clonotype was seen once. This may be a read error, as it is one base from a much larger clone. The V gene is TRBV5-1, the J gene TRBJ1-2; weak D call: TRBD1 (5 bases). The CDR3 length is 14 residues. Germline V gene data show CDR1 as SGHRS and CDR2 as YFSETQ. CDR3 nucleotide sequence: TGCACCAGCAGCCCTGGGATGGGGACGAGTGGCTACACCTTC. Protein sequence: CTSSPGMGTSGYTF. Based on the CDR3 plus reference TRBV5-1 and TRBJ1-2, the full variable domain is KAGVTQTPRYLIKTRGQQVTLSCSPISGHRSVSWYQQTPGQGLQFLFEYFSETQRNKGNFPGRFSGRQFSNSRSEMNVSTLELGDSALYLCTSSPGMGTSGYTFGSGTRLTVV.

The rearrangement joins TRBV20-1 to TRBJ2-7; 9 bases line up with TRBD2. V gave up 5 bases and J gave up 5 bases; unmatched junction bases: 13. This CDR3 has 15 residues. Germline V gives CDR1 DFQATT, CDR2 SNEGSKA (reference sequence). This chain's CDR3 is CSAPRGSGSIDEQYF. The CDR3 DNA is TGCAGTGCTCCCCGGGGTAGCGGGAGCATCGACGAGCAGTACTTC.

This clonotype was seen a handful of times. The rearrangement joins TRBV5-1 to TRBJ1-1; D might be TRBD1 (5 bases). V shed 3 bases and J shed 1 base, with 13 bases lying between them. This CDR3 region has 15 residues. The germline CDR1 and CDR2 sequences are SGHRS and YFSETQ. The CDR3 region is CASSSNPGANTEAFF. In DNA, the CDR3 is TGCGCCAGCAGCTCGAACCCTGGGGCGAACACTGAAGCTTTCTTT.

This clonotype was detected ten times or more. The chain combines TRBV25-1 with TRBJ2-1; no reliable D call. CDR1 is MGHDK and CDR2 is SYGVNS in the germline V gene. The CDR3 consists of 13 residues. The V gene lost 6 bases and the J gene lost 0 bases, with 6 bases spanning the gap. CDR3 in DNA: TGTGCCAGCAGCGACGACTCCTACAATGAGCAGTTCTTC. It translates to CASSDDSYNEQFF.

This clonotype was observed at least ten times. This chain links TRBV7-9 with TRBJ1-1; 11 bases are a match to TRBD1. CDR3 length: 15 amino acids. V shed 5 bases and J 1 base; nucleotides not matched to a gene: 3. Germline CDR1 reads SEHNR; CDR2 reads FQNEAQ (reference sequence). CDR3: CASSRTGGKNTEAFF. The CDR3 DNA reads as TGTGCCAGCAGCCGGACAGGGGGCAAGAACACTGAAGCTTTCTTT. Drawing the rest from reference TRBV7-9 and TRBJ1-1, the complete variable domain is DTGVSQNPRHKITKRGQNVTFRCDPISEHNRLYWYRQTLGQGPEFLTYFQNEAQLEKSRLLSDRFSAERPKGSFSTLEIQRTEQGDSAMYLCASSRTGGKNTEAFFGQGTRLTVV.

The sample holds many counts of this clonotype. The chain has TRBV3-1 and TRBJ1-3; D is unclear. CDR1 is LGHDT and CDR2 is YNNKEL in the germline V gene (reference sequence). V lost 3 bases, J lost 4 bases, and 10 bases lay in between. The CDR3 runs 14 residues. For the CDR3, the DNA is TGTGCCAGCAGCCAGGGTGGCACAGGAAACACCATATATTTT. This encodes CASSQGGTGNTIYF. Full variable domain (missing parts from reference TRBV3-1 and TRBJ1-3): DTAVSQTPKYLVTQMGNDKSIKCEQNLGHDTMYWYKQDSKKFLKIMFSYNNKELIINETVPNRFSPKSPDKAHLNLHINSLELGDSAVYFCASSQGGTGNTIYFGEGSWLTVV.

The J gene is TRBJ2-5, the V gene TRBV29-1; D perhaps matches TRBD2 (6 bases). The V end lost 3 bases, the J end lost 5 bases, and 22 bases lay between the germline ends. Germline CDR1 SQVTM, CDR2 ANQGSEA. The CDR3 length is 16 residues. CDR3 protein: CSVDALALINGETQYF. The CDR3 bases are TGCAGCGTTGATGCTCTAGCGCTCATAAACGGGGAGACCCAGTACTTC.

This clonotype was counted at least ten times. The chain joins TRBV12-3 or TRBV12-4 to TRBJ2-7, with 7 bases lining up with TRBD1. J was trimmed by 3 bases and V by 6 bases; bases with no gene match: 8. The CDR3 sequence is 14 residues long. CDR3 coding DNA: TGTGCCAGCAGCTCGGACAGGACTCTCTACGAGCAGTACTTC. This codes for CASSSDRTLYEQYF.

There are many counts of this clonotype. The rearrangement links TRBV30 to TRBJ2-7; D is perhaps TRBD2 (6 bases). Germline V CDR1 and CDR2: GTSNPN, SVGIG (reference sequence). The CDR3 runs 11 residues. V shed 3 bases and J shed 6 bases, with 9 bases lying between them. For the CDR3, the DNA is TGTGCCTGGAGCGCGGGGCTCGAGCAGTACTTC. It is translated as CAWSAGLEQYF.

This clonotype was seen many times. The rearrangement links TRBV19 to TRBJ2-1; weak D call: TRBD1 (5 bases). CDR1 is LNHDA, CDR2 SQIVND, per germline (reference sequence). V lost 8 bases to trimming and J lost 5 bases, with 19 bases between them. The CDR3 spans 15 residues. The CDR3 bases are TGTGCCAGTTCTCGTCGTCAGGGTTTGGACAATGAGCAGTTCTTC. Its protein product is CASSRRQGLDNEQFF.

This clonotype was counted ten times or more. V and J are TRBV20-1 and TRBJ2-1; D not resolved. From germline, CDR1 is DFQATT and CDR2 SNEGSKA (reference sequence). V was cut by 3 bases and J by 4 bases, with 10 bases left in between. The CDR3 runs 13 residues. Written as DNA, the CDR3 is TGCAGTGCTAGGGGATTAGTTTACAATGAGCAGTTCTTC. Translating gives CSARGLVYNEQFF.

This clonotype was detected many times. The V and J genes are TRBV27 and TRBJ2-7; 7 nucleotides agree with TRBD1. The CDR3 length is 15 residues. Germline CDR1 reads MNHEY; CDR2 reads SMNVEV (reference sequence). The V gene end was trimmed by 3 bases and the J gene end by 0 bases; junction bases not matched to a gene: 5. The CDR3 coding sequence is TGTGCCAGCAGTTTCTATCCAGGGGGCTCCTACGAGCAGTACTTC. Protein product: CASSFYPGGSYEQYF.

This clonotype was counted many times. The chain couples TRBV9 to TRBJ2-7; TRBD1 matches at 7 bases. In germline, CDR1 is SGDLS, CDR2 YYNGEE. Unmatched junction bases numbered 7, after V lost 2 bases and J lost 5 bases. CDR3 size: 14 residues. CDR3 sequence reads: CASSVGQLGNEQYF. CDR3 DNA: TGTGCCAGCAGCGTGGGACAGCTCGGAAACGAGCAGTACTTC.

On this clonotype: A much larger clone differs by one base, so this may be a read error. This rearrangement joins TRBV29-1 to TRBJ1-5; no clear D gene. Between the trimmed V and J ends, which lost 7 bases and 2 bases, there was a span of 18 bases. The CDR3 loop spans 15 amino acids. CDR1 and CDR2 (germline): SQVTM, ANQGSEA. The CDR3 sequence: CSAGRAVLCNQPQHF. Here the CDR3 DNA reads TGCAGCGCCGGGAGGGCGGTCTTGTGCAATCAGCCCCAGCATTTT.

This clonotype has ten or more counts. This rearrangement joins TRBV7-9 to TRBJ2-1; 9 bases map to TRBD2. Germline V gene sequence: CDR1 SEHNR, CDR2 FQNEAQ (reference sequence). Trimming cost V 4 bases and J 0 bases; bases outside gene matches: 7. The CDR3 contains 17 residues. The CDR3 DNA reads TGTGCCAGCAGCTATAGCGGGAGTTCAAGCTCCTACAATGAGCAGTTCTTC. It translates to CASSYSGSSSSYNEQFF.

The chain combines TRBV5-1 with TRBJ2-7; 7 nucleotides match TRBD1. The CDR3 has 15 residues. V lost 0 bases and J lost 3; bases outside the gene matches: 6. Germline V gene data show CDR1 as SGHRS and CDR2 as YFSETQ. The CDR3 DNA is TGCGCCAGCAGCTTGGACAGGACAGGCCACTACGAGCAGTACTTC. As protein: CASSLDRTGHYEQYF.

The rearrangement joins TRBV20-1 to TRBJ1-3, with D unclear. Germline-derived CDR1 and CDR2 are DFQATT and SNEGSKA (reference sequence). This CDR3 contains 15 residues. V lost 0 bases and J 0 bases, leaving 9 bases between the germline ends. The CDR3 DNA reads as TGCAGTGCTAGAGATCACCGGTCCTCTGGAAACACCATATATTTT. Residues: CSARDHRSSGNTIYF.

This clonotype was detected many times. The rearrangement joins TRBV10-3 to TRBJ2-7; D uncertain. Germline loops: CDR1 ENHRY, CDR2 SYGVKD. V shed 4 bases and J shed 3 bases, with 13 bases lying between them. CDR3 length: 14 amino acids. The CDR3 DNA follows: TGTGCCATCAGTGCCTACCGGAAGGACTACGAGCAGTACTTC. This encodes CAISAYRKDYEQYF.

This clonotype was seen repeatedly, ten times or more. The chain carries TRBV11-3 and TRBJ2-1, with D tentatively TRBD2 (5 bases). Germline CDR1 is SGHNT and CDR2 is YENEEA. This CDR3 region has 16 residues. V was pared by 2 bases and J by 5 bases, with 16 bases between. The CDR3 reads CASSLNASPPDNEQFF. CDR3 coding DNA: TGTGCCAGCAGCTTAAACGCTAGCCCCCCCGACAATGAGCAGTTCTTC. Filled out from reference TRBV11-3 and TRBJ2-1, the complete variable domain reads EAGVVQSPRYKIIEKKQPVAFWCNPISGHNTLYWYLQNLGQGPELLIRYENEEAVDDSQLPKDRFSAERLKGVDSTLKIQPAELGDSAVYLCASSLNASPPDNEQFFGPGTRLTVL.